The TCR beta chain described here comes from a study of cytomegalovirus exposure and HLA in healthy donors. Germline CDR1 SGHDT, CDR2 YYEEEE. The CDR3 has 16 residues. In the PCR, 60 Vbeta and 13 Jbeta primers were used. Methods used by the authors: The authors later counted about 80 million unique TCR beta chains, approximately 12 million of them shared. Libraries were prepared by immunoSEQ multiplex PCR; TCRdb keeps only in-frame clonotypes and omits some of them. The V and J calls and clone size come from that table; D and trimming were worked out from the DNA. Among about 200,000 clones, roughly 78% were seen once, and the ten largest hold about 1.4%. General study points: The authors listed 150 to 200 TCR beta chains as cytomegalovirus-associated. Several of the most significant clusters appeared, in a later analysis, to be linked to common viral pathogens. Reports described diagnosis of cytomegalovirus status by the classifier as highly specific and sensitive.

As concerns this clone: Its specificity is unknown.

V is TRBV5-6 and J is TRBJ2-5, with TRBD1 matching over 9 bases. The end of the DNA is better explained by TRBJ2-7, so the J call may be wrong. The sequence came from a girl aged 10-17 years in good health and CMV-seropositive. Material for sequencing was PBMCs. The CDR3 DNA reads TGTGCCAGCAGCTTAAGCCCGGGACAGGGACGGTACGAGCAGTACTTC. It encodes CASSLSPGQGRYEQYF.